Listed below are T cell receptor beta chains from one sample, sequenced in a study of spatial heterogeneity in lung cancer. From the 5' RACE reads, TCRdb called clonotypes with MiXCR, one entry per CDR3 protein. The sample has just under 95,000 distinct CDR3 sequences, approximately 12% seen once. The sequencing here drew on PBMCs, taken at surgery. The receptor set was obtained from a male donor with early-stage non-small cell lung cancer. Each CDR3 is given with its conserved first and last residue. Each record gives: V gene, D gene, clone size, J gene, CDR3 DNA, CDR3 protein. D genes are given only for firm matches. The size of a clone is reported for some rows only, either as once, few or many, or as a class for expanded clones.

>TRBV5-1|.|many|TRBJ2-4
TGCGCCAGCAGCTTGGAGGCGGCGGCAAAAAACATTCAGTACTTC
CASSLEAAAKNIQYF
>TRBV11-2|.|.|TRBJ2-5
TGTGCCAGCAGCTTAGAGAATGGAGGGCATAGTCACTTC
CASSLENGGHSHF
>TRBV28|TRBD1|.|TRBJ2-5
TGTGCCAGCAGTCGGACAGGGGATTGGGAGACCCAGTACTTC
CASSRTGDWETQYF
>TRBV30|.|few|TRBJ1-2
TGTGCCCATAAGGGTAAGGGATCCTATGGCTACACCTTC
CAHKGKGSYGYTF
>TRBV20-1|TRBD2|few|TRBJ2-5
TGCAGTGCTAGTGCTCAAATGAGCGGGAGGAGAGAGACCCAGTACTTC
CSASAQMSGRRETQYF
>TRBV27|TRBD1|.|TRBJ1-4
TGTGCCAGCAGCATAACAGGGGGCGCATGGGAAAAACTGTTTTTT
CASSITGGAWEKLFF
>TRBV28|TRBD2|.|TRBJ2-7
TGTGCCAGCAGTTTCTGGACTAGCGGGAGCTCCTACGAGCAGTACTTC
CASSFWTSGSSYEQYF
>TRBV6-2/TRBV6-3|.|.|TRBJ2-2
TGTGCCAGCAGCCGACTAGGCAGGGAGCTGTTTTTT
CASSRLGRELFF
>TRBV20-1|TRBD2|few|TRBJ2-1
TGCAGTGCTAGACCCCGTGGGGGGGGCTCCTACAATGAGCAGTTCTTC
CSARPRGGGSYNEQFF
>TRBV3-1|TRBD1|few|TRBJ2-2
TGTGCCAGCAGCCCGGGACAGGACACCGGGGAGCTGTTTTTT
CASSPGQDTGELFF
>TRBV6-2/TRBV6-3|.|.|TRBJ1-1
TGTGCCAGCGGTGTCTCTCTTCTAGATACTGAAGCTTTCTTT
CASGVSLLDTEAFF
>TRBV12-3/TRBV12-4|.|.|TRBJ2-5
TGTGCCAGCAGTTTACAGGCGGTGGCCCAGTACTTC
CASSLQAVAQYF
>TRBV12-3/TRBV12-4|.|few|TRBJ2-4
TGTGCCAGCAGTTTGGGACATGCTTCTAAGGCGGGGGACTTC
CASSLGHASKAGDF
>TRBV10-3|TRBD1|.|TRBJ2-1
TGTGCCATCAGCCAGGACAGGGAATCCTACAATGAGCAGTTCTTC
CAISQDRESYNEQFF